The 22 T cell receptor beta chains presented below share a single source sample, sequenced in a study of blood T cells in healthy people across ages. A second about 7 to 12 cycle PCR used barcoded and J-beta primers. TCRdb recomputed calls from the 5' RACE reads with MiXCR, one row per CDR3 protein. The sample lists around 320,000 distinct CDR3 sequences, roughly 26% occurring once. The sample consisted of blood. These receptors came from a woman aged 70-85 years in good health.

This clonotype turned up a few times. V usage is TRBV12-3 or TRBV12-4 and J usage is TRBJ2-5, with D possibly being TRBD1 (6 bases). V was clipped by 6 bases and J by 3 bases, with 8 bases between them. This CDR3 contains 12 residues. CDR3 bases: TGTGCCAGCAGGCAGGGGAAAGAGACCCAGTACTTC. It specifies CASRQGKETQYF.

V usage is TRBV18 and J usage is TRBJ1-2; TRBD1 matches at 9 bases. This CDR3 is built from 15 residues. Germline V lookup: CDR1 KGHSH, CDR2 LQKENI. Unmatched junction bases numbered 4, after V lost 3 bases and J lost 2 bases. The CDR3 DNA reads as TGTGCCAGCTCACCCCGAGACAGGGGGAACTATGGCTACACCTTC. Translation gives CASSPRDRGNYGYTF.

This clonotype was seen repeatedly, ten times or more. The DNA for the CDR3 is TGCGCCAGCACGCCCGGCAGCGGAGGTTTCAACGAGCAGTACTTC. Translation gives CASTPGSGGFNEQYF. The rearrangement uses TRBV5-1 and TRBJ2-5; D may be TRBD2 (5 bases). TRBJ2-7 matches the DNA end more closely, so the J call is doubtful. This CDR3 region has 15 residues. CDR1 is SGHRS, CDR2 YFSETQ, per germline.

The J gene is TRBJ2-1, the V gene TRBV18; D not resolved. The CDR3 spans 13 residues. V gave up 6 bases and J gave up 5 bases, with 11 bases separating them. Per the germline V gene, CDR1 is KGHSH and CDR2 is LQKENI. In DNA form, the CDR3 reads TGTGCCAGCTCCCCCGTGGGTAACAATGAGCAGTTCTTC. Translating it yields CASSPVGNNEQFF. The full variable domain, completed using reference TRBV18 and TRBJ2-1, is NAGVMQNPRHLVRRRGQEARLRCSPMKGHSHVYWYRQLPEEGLKFMVYLQKENIIDESGMPKERFSAEFPKEGPSILRIQQVVRGDSAAYFCASSPVGNNEQFFGPGTRLTVL.

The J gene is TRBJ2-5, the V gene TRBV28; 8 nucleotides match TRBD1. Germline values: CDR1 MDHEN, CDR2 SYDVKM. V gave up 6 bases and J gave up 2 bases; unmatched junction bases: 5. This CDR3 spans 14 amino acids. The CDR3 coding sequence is TGTGCCAGCAGCGAAGGACAGGGACAAGAGACCCAGTACTTC. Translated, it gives CASSEGQGQETQYF.

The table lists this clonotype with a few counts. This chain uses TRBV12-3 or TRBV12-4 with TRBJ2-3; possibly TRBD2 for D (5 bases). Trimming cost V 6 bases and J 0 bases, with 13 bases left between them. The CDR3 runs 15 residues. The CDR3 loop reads CASRLTRTSTDTQYF. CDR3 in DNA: TGTGCCAGCAGACTTACTAGGACTAGCACAGATACGCAGTATTTT.

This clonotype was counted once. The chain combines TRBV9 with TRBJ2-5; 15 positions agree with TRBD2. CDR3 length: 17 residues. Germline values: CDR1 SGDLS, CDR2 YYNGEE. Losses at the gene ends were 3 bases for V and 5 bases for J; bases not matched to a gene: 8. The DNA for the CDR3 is TGTGCCAGCAGCGGCGGACTAGCGGGAGGGTTGCTGGAGACCCAGTACTTC. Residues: CASSGGLAGGLLETQYF.

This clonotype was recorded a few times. CDR3 in amino acids: CASSQGPLNTEAFF. CDR3 nucleotides: TGTGCCAGCAGCCAGGGACCGTTGAACACTGAAGCTTTCTTT. The chain recombines TRBV7-3 with TRBJ1-1; possibly TRBD1 for D (5 bases). Germline assignment: CDR1 SGHTA and CDR2 FQGTGA. This CDR3 region has 14 residues. V dropped 5 bases and J dropped 0 bases, with 10 bases sitting between them.

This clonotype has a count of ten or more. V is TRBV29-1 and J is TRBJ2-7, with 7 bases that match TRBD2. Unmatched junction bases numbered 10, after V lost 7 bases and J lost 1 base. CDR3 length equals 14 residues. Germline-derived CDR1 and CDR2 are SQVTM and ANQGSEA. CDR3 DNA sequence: TGCAGCGCTCAAATACCGGGACTATCCTACGAGCAGTACTTC. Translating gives CSAQIPGLSYEQYF.

The CDR3 loop reads CASRGGAPSYNEQFF. For the CDR3, the DNA is TGTGCCAGCAGGGGGGGAGCGCCGTCCTACAATGAGCAGTTCTTC. This chain connects TRBV6-2 or TRBV6-3 to TRBJ2-1, with D maybe TRBD2 (6 bases). Trimming removed 6 bases at V and 1 base at J, with 13 bases between. The CDR3 loop spans 15 amino acids. The germline V gene has CDR1 MNHEY and CDR2 SVGEGT.

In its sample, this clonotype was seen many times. CDR3 sequence: CSVRVEVNTEAFF. CDR3 DNA sequence: TGCAGCGTTCGGGTCGAGGTGAACACTGAAGCTTTCTTT. The chain recombines TRBV29-1 with TRBJ1-1, with unresolved D. V was cut by 5 bases and J by 0 bases, with 10 bases left in between. CDR3 length equals 13 residues. Germline V lookup: CDR1 SQVTM, CDR2 ANQGSEA.

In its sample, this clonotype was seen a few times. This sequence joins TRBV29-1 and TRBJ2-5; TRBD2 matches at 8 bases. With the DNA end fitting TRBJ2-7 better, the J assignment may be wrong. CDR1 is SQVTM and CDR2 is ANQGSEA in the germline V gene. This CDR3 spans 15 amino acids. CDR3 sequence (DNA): TGCAGCGTTGAAAGCCCAGCGGGAGAGGATTACGAGCAGTACTTC. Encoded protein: CSVESPAGEDYEQYF.

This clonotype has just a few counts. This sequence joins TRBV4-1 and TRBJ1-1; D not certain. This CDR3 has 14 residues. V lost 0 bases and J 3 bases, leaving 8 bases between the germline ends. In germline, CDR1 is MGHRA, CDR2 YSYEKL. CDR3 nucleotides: TGCGCCAGCAGCCAAGATGGTTCGTACACTGAAGCTTTCTTT. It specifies CASSQDGSYTEAFF.

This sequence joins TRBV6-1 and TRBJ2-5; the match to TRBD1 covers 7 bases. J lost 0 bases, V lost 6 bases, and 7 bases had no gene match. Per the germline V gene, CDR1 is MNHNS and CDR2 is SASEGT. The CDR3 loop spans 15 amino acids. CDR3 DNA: TGTGCCAGCAGCGCCGGGACAGTTCACCAAGAGACCCAGTACTTC. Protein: CASSAGTVHQETQYF.

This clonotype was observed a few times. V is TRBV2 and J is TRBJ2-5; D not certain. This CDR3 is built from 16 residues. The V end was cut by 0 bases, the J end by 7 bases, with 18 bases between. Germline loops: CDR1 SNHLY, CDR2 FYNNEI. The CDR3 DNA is TGTGCCAGCAGTGAAGCCGAAAGGGATGATCCGGGGACCCAGTACTTC. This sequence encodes CASSEAERDDPGTQYF.

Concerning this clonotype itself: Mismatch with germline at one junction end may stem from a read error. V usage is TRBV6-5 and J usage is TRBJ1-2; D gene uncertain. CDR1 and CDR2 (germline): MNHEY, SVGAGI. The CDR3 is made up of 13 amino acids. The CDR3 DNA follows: TGCGCCGGCAGTTTTGAGGGATTGGGTGGCTACACCTTC. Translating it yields CAGSFEGLGGYTF.

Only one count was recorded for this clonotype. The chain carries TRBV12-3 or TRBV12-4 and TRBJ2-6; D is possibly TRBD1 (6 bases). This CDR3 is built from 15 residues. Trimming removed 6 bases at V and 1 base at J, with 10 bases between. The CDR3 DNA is TGTGCCAGCAGCCGAACAGGGTCTGGGGCCAACGTCCTGACTTTC. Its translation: CASSRTGSGANVLTF.

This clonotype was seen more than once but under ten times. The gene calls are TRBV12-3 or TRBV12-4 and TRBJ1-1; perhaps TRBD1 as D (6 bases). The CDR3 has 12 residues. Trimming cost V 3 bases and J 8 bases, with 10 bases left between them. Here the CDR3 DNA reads TGTGCCAGCAGTTTGGGGGGGCAGGAAGCTTTCTTT. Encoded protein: CASSLGGQEAFF.

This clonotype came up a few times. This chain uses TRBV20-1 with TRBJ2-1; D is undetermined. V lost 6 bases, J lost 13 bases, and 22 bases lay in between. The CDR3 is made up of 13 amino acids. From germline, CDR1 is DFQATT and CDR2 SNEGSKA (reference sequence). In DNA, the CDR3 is TGCAGTGCAACGGTGGTTGGTAGTATCAATCAGTTCTTC. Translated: CSATVVGSINQFF.

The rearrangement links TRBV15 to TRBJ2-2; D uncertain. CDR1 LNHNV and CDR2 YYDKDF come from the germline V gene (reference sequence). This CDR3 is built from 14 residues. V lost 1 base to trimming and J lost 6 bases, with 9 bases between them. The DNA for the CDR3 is TGTGCCACCAGCAGAGCTAGTGGCGCCGGGGAGCTGTTTTTT. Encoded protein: CATSRASGAGELFF.

CDR3 in DNA: TGTGCCAGCAGCGTAGGGTGGGCCTATGGCTACACCTTC. Translated, it gives CASSVGWAYGYTF. The J gene is TRBJ1-2, the V gene TRBV9; no definite D call. The CDR3 loop spans 13 amino acids. Trimming shortened V by 0 bases and J by 4 bases, and 7 bases separated the two germline ends. Germline CDR1 SGDLS, CDR2 YYNGEE.

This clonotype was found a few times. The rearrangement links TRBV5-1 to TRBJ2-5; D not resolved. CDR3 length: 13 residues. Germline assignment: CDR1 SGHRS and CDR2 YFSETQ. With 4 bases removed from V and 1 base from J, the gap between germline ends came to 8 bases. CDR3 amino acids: CASSAQFQETQYF. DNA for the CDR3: TGCGCCAGCAGCGCGCAGTTCCAAGAGACCCAGTACTTC.